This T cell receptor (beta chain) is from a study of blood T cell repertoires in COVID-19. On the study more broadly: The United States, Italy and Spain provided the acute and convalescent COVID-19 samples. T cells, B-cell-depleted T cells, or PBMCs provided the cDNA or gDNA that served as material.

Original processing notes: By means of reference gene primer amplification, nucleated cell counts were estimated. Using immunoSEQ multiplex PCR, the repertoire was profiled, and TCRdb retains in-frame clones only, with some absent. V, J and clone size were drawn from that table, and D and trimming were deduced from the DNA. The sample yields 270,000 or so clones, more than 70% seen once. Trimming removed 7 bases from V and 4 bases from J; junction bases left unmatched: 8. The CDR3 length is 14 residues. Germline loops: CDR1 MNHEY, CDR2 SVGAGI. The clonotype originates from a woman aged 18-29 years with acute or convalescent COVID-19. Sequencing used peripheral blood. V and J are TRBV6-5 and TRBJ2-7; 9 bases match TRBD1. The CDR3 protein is CASKAGTGYYEQYF. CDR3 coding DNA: TGTGCCAGCAAAGCCGGGACAGGGTATTACGAGCAGTACTTC.